This T cell receptor (beta chain) was recorded in a study of beta chain features in type 1 diabetes. Study-wide findings and caveats: When Type 1 diabetes patients were examined, their TCRB CDR3s proved moderately but significantly shorter in all four CD4+ subsets. Naive, central memory and Treg TCRB repertoires appeared more alike in patients than in healthy donors.

This clone was seen a handful of times. Its antigen remains unknown. CDR1 SEHNR and CDR2 FQNEAQ come from the germline V gene (reference sequence). CDR3 length: 13 residues. V dropped 5 bases and J dropped 3 bases, with 9 bases sitting between them. All of the isolated RNA was reverse transcribed, so expressed TCRB transcripts were sequenced. The assay was immunoSEQ multiplex PCR, and TCRdb's table has in-frame clones only and misses some. Of more than 100,000 clones listed, about 26% were seen once; the top ten hold roughly 0.5%. The sample was central memory CD4+ T cells from blood. This receptor was obtained from a woman aged 18-30 years with type 1 diabetes. The chain is built from TRBV7-9 and TRBJ2-3; TRBD2 might be the D (6 bases). The CDR3 loop reads CASSPLATDTQYF. The DNA of the CDR3 is TGTGCCAGCAGCCCGCTAGCGACAGATACGCAGTATTTT.